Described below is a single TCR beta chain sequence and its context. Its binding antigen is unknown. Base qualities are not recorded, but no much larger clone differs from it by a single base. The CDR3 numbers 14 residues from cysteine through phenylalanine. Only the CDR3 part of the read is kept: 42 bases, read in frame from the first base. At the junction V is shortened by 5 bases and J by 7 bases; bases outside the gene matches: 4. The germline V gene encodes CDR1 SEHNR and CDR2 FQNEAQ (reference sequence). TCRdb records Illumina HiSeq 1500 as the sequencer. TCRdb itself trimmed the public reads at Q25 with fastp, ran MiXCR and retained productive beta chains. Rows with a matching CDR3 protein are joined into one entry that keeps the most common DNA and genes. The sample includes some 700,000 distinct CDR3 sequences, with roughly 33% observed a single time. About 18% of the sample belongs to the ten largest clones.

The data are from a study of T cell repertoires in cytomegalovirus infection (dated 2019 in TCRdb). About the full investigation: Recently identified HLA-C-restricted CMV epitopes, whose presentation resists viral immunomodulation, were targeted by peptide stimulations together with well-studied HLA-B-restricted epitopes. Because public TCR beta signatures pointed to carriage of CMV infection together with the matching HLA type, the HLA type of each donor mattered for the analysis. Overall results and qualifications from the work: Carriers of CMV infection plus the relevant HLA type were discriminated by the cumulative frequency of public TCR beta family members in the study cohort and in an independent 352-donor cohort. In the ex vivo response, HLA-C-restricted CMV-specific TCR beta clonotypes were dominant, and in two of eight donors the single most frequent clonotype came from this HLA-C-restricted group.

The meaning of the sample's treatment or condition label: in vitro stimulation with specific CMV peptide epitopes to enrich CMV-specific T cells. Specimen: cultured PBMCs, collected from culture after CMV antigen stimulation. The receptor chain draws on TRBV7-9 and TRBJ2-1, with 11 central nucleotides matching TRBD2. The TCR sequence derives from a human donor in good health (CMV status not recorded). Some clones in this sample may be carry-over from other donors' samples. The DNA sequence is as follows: TGTGCCAGCAGCACTCTAGCGGGGGGTAATGAGCAGTTCTTC. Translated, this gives CASSTLAGGNEQFF. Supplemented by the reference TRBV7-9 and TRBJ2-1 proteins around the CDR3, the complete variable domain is DTGVSQNPRHKITKRGQNVTFRCDPISEHNRLYWYRQTLGQGPEFLTYFQNEAQLEKSRLLSDRFSAERPKGSFSTLEIQRTEQGDSAMYLCASSTLAGGNEQFFGPGTRLTVL.